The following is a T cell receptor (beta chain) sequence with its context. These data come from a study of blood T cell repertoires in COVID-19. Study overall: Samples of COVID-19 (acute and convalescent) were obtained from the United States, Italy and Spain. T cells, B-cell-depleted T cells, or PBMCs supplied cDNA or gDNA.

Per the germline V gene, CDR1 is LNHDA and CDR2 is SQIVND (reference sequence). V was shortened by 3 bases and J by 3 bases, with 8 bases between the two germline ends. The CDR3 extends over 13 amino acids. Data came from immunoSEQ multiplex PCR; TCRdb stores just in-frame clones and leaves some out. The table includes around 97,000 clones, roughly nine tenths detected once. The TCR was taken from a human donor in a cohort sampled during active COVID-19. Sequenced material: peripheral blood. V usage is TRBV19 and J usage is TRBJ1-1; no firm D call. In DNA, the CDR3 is TGTGCCAGTAGTATCGTCCGTGACACTGAAGCTTTCTTT. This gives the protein CASSIVRDTEAFF.